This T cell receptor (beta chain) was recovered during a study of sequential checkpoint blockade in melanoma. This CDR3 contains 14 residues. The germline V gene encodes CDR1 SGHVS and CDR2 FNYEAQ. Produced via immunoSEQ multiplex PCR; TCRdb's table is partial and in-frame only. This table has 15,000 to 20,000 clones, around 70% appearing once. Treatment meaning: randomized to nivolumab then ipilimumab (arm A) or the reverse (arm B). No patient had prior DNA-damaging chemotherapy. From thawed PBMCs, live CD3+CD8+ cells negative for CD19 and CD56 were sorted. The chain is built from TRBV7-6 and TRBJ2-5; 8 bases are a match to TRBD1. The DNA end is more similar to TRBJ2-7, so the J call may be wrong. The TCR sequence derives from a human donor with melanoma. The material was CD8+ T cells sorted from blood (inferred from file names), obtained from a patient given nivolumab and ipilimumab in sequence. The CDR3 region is CASSLETGGYEQYF. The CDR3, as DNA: TGTGCCAGCAGCTTAGAAACAGGGGGCTACGAGCAGTACTTC.